The clone carrying this T cell receptor beta chain was counted between two and nine times. This specimen comes from a study of T-cell reconstitution after alpha-beta-depleted transplantation in children. With 4 bases removed from V and 9 bases from J, the gap between germline ends came to 11 bases. The length of the CDR3 is 12 residues. CDR1 and CDR2 (germline): SGHDT, YYEEEE. Unique molecular identifiers were used to barcode this TCRbeta library. TCRdb reanalysed the PCR reads using MiXCR and keeps one entry per CDR3 protein. The table includes some 500,000 distinct CDR3 sequences, 32% detected once.

This receptor was identified in a human donor who donated a stem cell graft to a child with aplastic anemia. The sample here was PBMCs from the stem cell graft donor, taken from the stem cell graft. The rearrangement links TRBV5-6 to TRBJ2-1, with D uncertain. The CDR3 loop reads CASSPLVSEQFF. Written as DNA, the CDR3 is TGTGCCAGCAGCCCCCTAGTAAGTGAGCAGTTCTTC.